This T cell receptor beta chain originates from a study of T cell responses to AZD1222 COVID-19 vaccine. Study observations and caveats: Clonal diversity may have been underestimated, and the donors were mostly white British, with more females than males. Vaccine-associated CD4 TCRs ranged over spike, dominating at 160-218 and 743-854. Among those given AZD1222, only five to seven were seropositive at baseline.

With regard to this clone: The antigen is unknown.

This CDR3 has 14 residues. With 6 bases removed from V and 2 bases from J, the gap between germline ends came to 13 bases. The germline V gene encodes CDR1 LNHDA and CDR2 SQIVND (reference sequence). The method was immunoSEQ multiplex PCR; TCRdb's version includes in-frame clones alone and lacks a portion of them. The repertoire holds 75,000 to 100,000 clones, around 94% seen once, with about 12% in the top ten. The chain employs TRBV19 and TRBJ1-2, with D perhaps TRBD1 (5 bases). The receptor was isolated from an adult in good health. Sequenced here: peripheral blood, sampled on day 0 of AZD1222 vaccination. The CDR3 coding sequence is TGTGCCAGTAGCTTTGGGGCAGGGAACTATGGCTACACCTTC. Its protein is CASSFGAGNYGYTF.